Listed below are T cell receptor beta chains from one sample, sequenced in a study of post-analysis software for immune sequencing data. TCRdb re-derived calls from the PCR reads in MiXCR, one entry per CDR3 protein. Altogether hundreds of thousands of distinct CDR3 sequences are present, less than 35% being singletons, with the ten largest covering under 0.7%. The specimen was blood. The origin of the receptors is a girl aged 10 to 17 with multiple sclerosis. The CDR3 runs from the conserved cysteine through the conserved F or W. A D gene is named only where the DNA matches it firmly. Size values are once, few and many counts, or a class for expanded clones, and some rows have none.

d_gene,v_gene,j_gene,abundance,CDR3aa,CDR3nt
TRBD2,TRBV9,TRBJ2-2,-,CASSPTPLAAGGELFF,TGTGCCAGCAGCCCGACCCCACTAGCGGCGGGCGGGGAGCTGTTTTTT
TRBD2,TRBV10-3,TRBJ2-3,few,CAISAPERGSTDTQYF,TGTGCCATCAGCGCCCCTGAGCGGGGGAGCACAGATACGCAGTATTTT
-,TRBV7-9,TRBJ1-4,few,CASDPSGVGEKLFF,TGTGCCAGCGACCCGTCTGGGGTTGGGGAAAAACTGTTTTTT
-,TRBV12-3/TRBV12-4,TRBJ2-1,few,CASSLIRGEQFF,TGTGCCAGCAGTTTAATCCGGGGTGAGCAGTTCTTC
-,TRBV29-1,TRBJ1-4,-,CSVGDKANEKLFF,TGCAGCGTCGGGGACAAAGCTAATGAAAAACTGTTTTTT
TRBD2,TRBV28,TRBJ2-7,few,CASSQGLEGEQYF,TGTGCCAGCAGCCAGGGACTAGAGGGCGAGCAGTACTTC
TRBD1,TRBV20-1,TRBJ2-7,few,CSAIPGQGAYEQYF,TGCAGTGCTATACCGGGACAGGGCGCCTACGAGCAGTACTTC
TRBD2,TRBV20-1,TRBJ2-1,-,CSARVAGSYNEQFF,TGCAGTGCTAGGGTAGCGGGGTCGTACAATGAGCAGTTCTTC
-,TRBV20-1,TRBJ2-4,many,CSAREGGVAKNIQYF,TGCAGTGCTAGAGAGGGCGGTGTAGCCAAAAACATTCAGTACTTC
-,TRBV4-3,TRBJ1-5,-,CASSQDGRLNQPQHF,TGCGCCAGCAGCCAAGATGGGCGACTTAATCAGCCCCAGCATTTT